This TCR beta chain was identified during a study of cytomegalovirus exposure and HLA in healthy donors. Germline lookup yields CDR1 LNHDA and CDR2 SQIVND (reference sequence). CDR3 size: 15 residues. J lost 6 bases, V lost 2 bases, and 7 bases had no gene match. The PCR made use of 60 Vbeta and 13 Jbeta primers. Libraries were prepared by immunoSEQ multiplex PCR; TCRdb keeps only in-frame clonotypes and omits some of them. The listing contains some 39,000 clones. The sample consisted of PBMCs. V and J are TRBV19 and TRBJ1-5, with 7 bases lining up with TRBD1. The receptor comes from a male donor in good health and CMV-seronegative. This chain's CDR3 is CASSIPGAGGQPQHF. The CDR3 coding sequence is TGTGCCAGTAGTATACCCGGGGCAGGGGGTCAGCCCCAGCATTTT.